Below are 13 T cell receptor beta chains sequenced from a single sample in a study of T cell repertoires in cytomegalovirus infection. Each CDR3 protein gets one entry after TCRdb re-called the reads with MiXCR. The table shows almost 550,000 distinct CDR3 sequences, with 15% to 20% occurring only once. The material sequenced was CD8+ T cells from PBMCs. The receptors come from a human donor in good health (CMV status not recorded). Some clones in this sample may be carry-over from other donors' samples.

This clonotype was seen only a few times. This rearrangement joins TRBV29-1 to TRBJ2-1; perhaps TRBD1 as D (6 bases). V lost 1 base and J 4 bases, leaving 11 bases between the germline ends. From germline, CDR1 is SQVTM and CDR2 ANQGSEA. There are 14 residues in the CDR3. The CDR3 DNA sequence: TGCAGCGTTGAAGGGACAGTGACGTACAATGAGCAGTTCTTC. This sequence encodes CSVEGTVTYNEQFF.

This clonotype was seen only a few times. The genes are TRBV28 and TRBJ1-1; 7 positions agree with TRBD1. This CDR3 has 15 residues. Germline assignment: CDR1 MDHEN and CDR2 SYDVKM. The V and J ends lost 3 bases and 1 base, in that order; junction bases with no gene match: 5. The CDR3 nucleotides read TGTGCCAGCAGTTTCCCCAGGACAGGGAACACTGAAGCTTTCTTT. Protein: CASSFPRTGNTEAFF.

This clonotype was observed many times. V gene TRBV7-9 combines with J gene TRBJ1-5; possible D gene TRBD1, 5 bases. Per germline, CDR1 SEHNR and CDR2 FQNEAQ (reference sequence). V was trimmed by 7 bases and J by 3 bases, leaving 13 bases between them. This CDR3 contains 14 residues. The CDR3 is CASKGEGANQPQHF. The CDR3 DNA reads as TGTGCCAGCAAAGGGGAAGGGGCCAATCAGCCCCAGCATTTT.

The table lists this clonotype with a few counts. The chain is built from TRBV20-1 and TRBJ2-1, with a possible D match to TRBD1 (6 bases). The CDR3 runs 12 residues. V dropped 2 bases and J dropped 8 bases, with 10 bases sitting between them. CDR1 and CDR2 (germline): DFQATT, SNEGSKA (reference sequence). The CDR3 nucleotides read TGCAGTGCTAGACAGGGGAGCTATGAGCAGTTCTTC. It yields the protein CSARQGSYEQFF.

The CDR3 DNA reads TGCAGCGTTGAAGACGGGACCACGACAACCTACGAGCAGTACTTC. As protein: CSVEDGTTTTYEQYF. The chain links TRBV29-1 to TRBJ2-7; D could derive from TRBD1 or TRBD2 (5 bases each). The germline gives CDR1 SQVTM, CDR2 ANQGSEA. V lost 0 bases and J lost 2, with 14 bases in between. The CDR3 contains 15 residues.

The sample holds many counts of this clonotype. This sequence joins TRBV6-5 and TRBJ2-7; 7 bases agree with TRBD1. Germline CDR1 and CDR2: MNHEY and SVGAGI. V lost 8 bases and J lost 1; bases outside the gene matches: 23. This CDR3 is built from 19 residues. The CDR3 here is CASSTWPDRAQPSSYEQYF. The DNA of the CDR3 is TGTGCCAGCTCCACTTGGCCCGACAGGGCCCAACCCTCTTCCTACGAGCAGTACTTC.

V usage is TRBV29-1 and J usage is TRBJ2-1; D is ambiguous. Germline CDR1 and CDR2: SQVTM and ANQGSEA. The length of the CDR3 is 15 residues. V was pared by 1 base and J by 1 base, with 11 bases between. The CDR3 nucleotides read TGCAGCGTTGAAGGTGGTGGGTTTTCCTACAATGAGCAGTTCTTC. This gives the protein CSVEGGGFSYNEQFF.

This clonotype was seen ten or more times. This chain links TRBV7-8 with TRBJ1-4, with TRBD1 identical over 9 bases. J gave up 8 bases and V 0 bases, and 7 bases lay outside the gene matches. CDR3 length equals 16 residues. Germline assignment: CDR1 SGHVS and CDR2 FQNEAQ. This CDR3 reads CASSLARGTGLEKLFF. CDR3 sequence (DNA): TGTGCCAGCAGCTTAGCGCGCGGGACAGGGCTGGAAAAACTGTTTTTT.

In this sample, this clonotype turned up a few times. The chain recombines TRBV19 with TRBJ2-7; 8 bases map to TRBD1. Germline V gene lookup returns CDR1 LNHDA and CDR2 SQIVND (reference sequence). V lost 5 bases and J lost 4; bases outside the gene matches: 7. This CDR3 contains 14 residues. The CDR3 protein is CASSPGGGGYEQYF. DNA of the CDR3: TGTGCCAGTAGTCCAGGGGGCGGAGGATACGAGCAGTACTTC.

The gene calls are TRBV25-1 and TRBJ2-1; possible D gene TRBD2, 6 bases. The germline V gene has CDR1 MGHDK and CDR2 SYGVNS. The CDR3 covers 14 residues. Trimming left V 3 bases short and J 8 bases short, with 14 bases between. The CDR3 DNA sequence: TGTGCCAGCAGTGAGATAGCGGCACCGGATGAGCAGTTCTTC. It specifies CASSEIAAPDEQFF.

This clonotype was counted only a few times. The chain links TRBV7-3 to TRBJ2-1; possible D gene TRBD1, 7 bases. CDR1 and CDR2 from the germline V gene are SGHTA and FQGTGA. Between the trimmed V and J ends, which lost 1 base and 9 bases, there was a span of 13 bases. CDR3 length: 14 amino acids. CDR3 nucleotide sequence: TGTGCCAGCAGCTTAAGTGCAGGGGGAGGTGAGCAGTTCTTC. Amino acids: CASSLSAGGGEQFF.

The V and J genes are TRBV19 and TRBJ2-1, with D unclear. V lost 3 bases and J lost 0, with 6 bases in between. The CDR3 spans 14 residues. In germline, CDR1 is LNHDA, CDR2 SQIVND (reference sequence). CDR3 in amino acids: CASSMKNSYNEQFF. The CDR3, as DNA: TGTGCCAGTAGTATGAAGAACTCCTACAATGAGCAGTTCTTC.

This clonotype has at least ten counts. V and J are TRBV7-6 and TRBJ2-2; TRBD1 agrees at 8 bases. Per the germline V gene, CDR1 is SGHVS and CDR2 is FNYEAQ. After removal of 1 base from V and 4 bases from J, the junction contained 5 bases not matched to a gene. The CDR3 runs to 16 residues. CDR3 residues: CASSLGGQVGTGELFF. Written as DNA, the CDR3 is TGTGCCAGCAGCTTAGGGGGACAGGTTGGCACCGGGGAGCTGTTTTTT.